Listed here are 24 T cell receptor beta chains from one sample, sequenced in a study of blood T cell repertoires in COVID-19. Profiling relied on immunoSEQ multiplex PCR, and the TCRdb table lists in-frame clones only, not all of them. The profile covers over 250,000 clones, with more than 90% appearing a single time and approximately 2.5% taken by the ten largest. Input material: peripheral blood. These receptors all come from a person between 18 and 35 years old with COVID-19, enrolled during active disease.

This chain joins TRBV29-1 and TRBJ2-3; perhaps TRBD1 as D (6 bases). Per germline, CDR1 SQVTM and CDR2 ANQGSEA. With 4 bases removed from V and 2 bases from J, the gap between germline ends came to 10 bases. CDR3 length equals 13 residues. CDR3: CSVGRGNTDTQYF. The CDR3 bases are TGCAGCGTTGGCAGGGGTAACACAGATACGCAGTATTTT.

This clone was observed at least ten times. The V call is TRBV7-9, the J call TRBJ1-4; perhaps TRBD1 as D (5 bases). V was cut by 7 bases and J by 4 bases, with 10 bases left in between. Germline V lookup: CDR1 SEHNR, CDR2 FQNEAQ (reference sequence). This CDR3 region has 13 residues. DNA for the CDR3: TGTGCCAGCACCCCGGGGGGTAATGAAAAACTGTTTTTT. Amino acid sequence: CASTPGGNEKLFF.

The chain has TRBV5-1 and TRBJ2-3; 8 positions match TRBD2. Germline V CDR1 and CDR2: SGHRS, YFSETQ. The CDR3 runs to 14 residues. V dropped 3 bases and J dropped 2; count of bases not matched to a gene: 2. This CDR3 reads CASSSLAATDTQYF. The CDR3 DNA is TGCGCCAGCAGCTCACTAGCGGCCACAGATACGCAGTATTTT.

The gene calls are TRBV4-3 and TRBJ2-2; the match to TRBD2 covers 8 bases. Unmatched junction bases numbered 10, after V lost 0 bases and J lost 4 bases. This CDR3 has 18 residues. The germline gives CDR1 LGHNA, CDR2 YSLEER. DNA for the CDR3: TGCGCCAGCAGCCAAGAAAGAACCGGCGGGAGGACCACCGGGGAGCTGTTTTTT. It specifies CASSQERTGGRTTGELFF.

This sequence joins TRBV7-9 and TRBJ2-5; D ambiguous. V lost 2 bases and J lost 5, with 6 bases in between. The CDR3 extends over 12 amino acids. CDR1 is SEHNR and CDR2 is FQNEAQ in the germline V gene (reference sequence). The CDR3 nucleotides are TGTGCCAGCAGCTTACCCTCTGAGACCCAGTACTTC. This encodes CASSLPSETQYF.

As concerns this clone: An end of the junction differs from the germline gene, which may be a read error. The chain uses TRBV7-7 and TRBJ2-3; TRBD1 matches at 10 bases. The CDR3 loop spans 16 amino acids. The germline gives CDR1 SSHAT, CDR2 FNYEAQ (reference sequence). The chain's CDR3 is CASSPSQGQGADTQYF. The CDR3 region has the DNA TGTGCTAGCAGCCCGAGTCAAGGACAGGGGGCAGATACGCAGTATTTT.

The V and J genes are TRBV19 and TRBJ2-3, with 8 bases aligning to TRBD1. This CDR3 has 15 residues. The germline gives CDR1 LNHDA, CDR2 SQIVND (reference sequence). Losses at the gene ends were 5 bases for V and 3 bases for J; bases not matched to a gene: 7. Here the CDR3 reads CASSSRDRQTDTQYF. The CDR3 region has the DNA TGTGCCAGTAGTTCCCGGGACAGGCAAACAGATACGCAGTATTTT.

The gene calls are TRBV5-6 and TRBJ2-5; D is perhaps TRBD2 (6 bases). With 0 bases removed from V and 5 bases from J, the gap between germline ends came to 14 bases. CDR1 SGHDT and CDR2 YYEEEE come from the germline V gene. This CDR3 contains 15 residues. The CDR3 DNA reads TGTGCCAGCAGCTTGGCCCAGGAGGGTGTGGAGACCCAGTACTTC. Translation gives CASSLAQEGVETQYF.

This sequence joins TRBV27 and TRBJ2-3; 7 bases line up with TRBD2. CDR3 size: 14 residues. CDR1 is MNHEY and CDR2 is SMNVEV in the germline V gene (reference sequence). V gave up 6 bases and J gave up 0 bases; unmatched junction bases: 3. Here the CDR3 DNA reads TGTGCCAGCAGACTAGCGTTCAGCACAGATACGCAGTATTTT. Amino acid sequence: CASRLAFSTDTQYF.

The J gene is TRBJ2-2, the V gene TRBV20-1; D uncertain. CDR1 is DFQATT and CDR2 is SNEGSKA in the germline V gene (reference sequence). The V end lost 6 bases, the J end lost 6 bases, and 8 bases lay between the germline ends. CDR3 length: 11 amino acids. The CDR3 region is CSAGLPGELFF. CDR3 in DNA: TGCAGTGCCGGGTTGCCCGGGGAGCTGTTTTTT.

V is TRBV10-3 and J is TRBJ2-2, with D possibly TRBD1 on 5 matching bases. Looked up from germline, CDR1 is ENHRY and CDR2 is SYGVKD. V gave up 9 bases and J gave up 4 bases, with 12 bases separating them. The CDR3 has 13 residues. The CDR3 spells CAIKGMGTGELFF. CDR3 in DNA: TGTGCCATTAAGGGGATGGGCACCGGGGAGCTGTTTTTT.

The chain's CDR3 is CASQPGLLEKLFF. The DNA for the CDR3 is TGCGCCAGCCAACCGGGACTCCTAGAAAAACTGTTTTTT. The chain has TRBV10-2 and TRBJ1-4, with D possibly being TRBD1 (5 bases). Per germline, CDR1 WSHSY and CDR2 SAAADI. The V and J ends lost 8 bases and 8 bases respectively, with 15 bases between them. This CDR3 spans 13 amino acids.

The chain is built from TRBV29-1 and TRBJ1-2; unclear D gene. The V and J ends lost 3 bases and 5 bases respectively, with 22 bases between them. CDR3 length: 16 amino acids. Looked up from germline, CDR1 is SQVTM and CDR2 is ANQGSEA. The CDR3 is CSVEGWEDPSIYGYTF. The CDR3 DNA is TGCAGCGTTGAGGGGTGGGAGGACCCGTCTATTTATGGCTACACCTTC.

This clone came up once. The chain is built from TRBV10-1 and TRBJ1-2; D gene ambiguous. Trimming took 6 bases from V and 4 from J, leaving 12 bases between them. This CDR3 region has 13 residues. From germline, CDR1 is WNHNN and CDR2 SYGVQD (reference sequence). In nucleotides, the CDR3 is TGCGCCAGCAGCCAGACACCTCTCTATGGCTACACCTTC. Encoded protein: CASSQTPLYGYTF.

This sequence joins TRBV10-2 and TRBJ2-7; D remains unclear. Germline V CDR1 and CDR2: WSHSY, SAAADI. The CDR3 extends over 14 amino acids. The germline V and J ends were trimmed by 2 bases and 2 bases, with 10 bases remaining between them. The CDR3 nucleotides are TGCGCCAGCAGTGAGCTCCTAGAACCCTACGAGCAGTACTTC. It encodes CASSELLEPYEQYF.

V gene TRBV18 combines with J gene TRBJ2-3; 8 nucleotides align to TRBD2. V lost 2 bases to trimming and J lost 2 bases; unmatched junction nucleotides: 3. The germline CDR1 and CDR2 sequences are KGHSH and LQKENI. The CDR3 length is 15 residues. The CDR3 region has the DNA TGTGCCAGCTCACCAGGGACTAGTATCACAGATACGCAGTATTTT. It codes for CASSPGTSITDTQYF.

This chain links TRBV7-9 with TRBJ2-7, with 10 bases that match TRBD2. Trimming cost V 4 bases and J 0 bases; bases outside gene matches: 3. The length of the CDR3 is 15 residues. CDR1 is SEHNR, CDR2 FQNEAQ, per germline (reference sequence). The CDR3 DNA follows: TGTGCCAGCAGCTGGACTAGCGGACACTCCTACGAGCAGTACTTC. It translates to CASSWTSGHSYEQYF. The variable domain in full, with the rest retrieved from reference TRBV7-9 and TRBJ2-7, is DTGVSQNPRHKITKRGQNVTFRCDPISEHNRLYWYRQTLGQGPEFLTYFQNEAQLEKSRLLSDRFSAERPKGSFSTLEIQRTEQGDSAMYLCASSWTSGHSYEQYFGPGTRLTVT.

V usage is TRBV30 and J usage is TRBJ1-2, with D perhaps TRBD1 (5 bases). Germline V gene lookup returns CDR1 GTSNPN and CDR2 SVGIG (reference sequence). There are 10 residues in the CDR3. The V and J ends lost 5 bases and 7 bases respectively, with 8 bases between them. CDR3 region: CAWFGGGYTF. The CDR3, as DNA: TGTGCCTGGTTCGGGGGTGGCTACACCTTC.

This clone appeared once. The chain couples TRBV3-1 (or the pseudogene TRBV3-2) to TRBJ1-4; tentative D call: TRBD1 (6 bases). Germline assignment: CDR1 LGHDT and CDR2 YNNKEL (reference sequence). V lost 4 bases and J lost 8, with 14 bases in between. CDR3 length: 14 residues. The CDR3 bases are TGTGCCAGCAGCCCCCGGACAGTCAACGAAAAACTGTTTTTT. Its protein is CASSPRTVNEKLFF.

The rearrangement uses TRBV5-5 and TRBJ2-2, with a weak D call TRBD2 (5 bases). CDR1 is SGHKS, CDR2 YYEKEE, per germline (reference sequence). The V end was cut by 0 bases, the J end by 4 bases, with 10 bases between. This CDR3 is 15 amino acids long. CDR3 protein: CASSLASSTTGELFF. The CDR3 region has the DNA TGTGCCAGCAGCTTGGCTAGCTCTACCACCGGGGAGCTGTTTTTT.

The CDR3 bases are TGTGCCAGCAGCCAGGGTTCCCCGGGACAGGGGGCTAATGAGCAGTTCTTC. Protein product: CASSQGSPGQGANEQFF. This sequence joins TRBV3-1 (or the pseudogene TRBV3-2) and TRBJ2-1; 12 nucleotides match TRBD1. V was clipped by 3 bases and J by 7 bases; unmatched bases: 10. The CDR3 runs 17 residues. From germline, CDR1 is LGHDT and CDR2 YNNKEL (reference sequence).

Worth noting for this clone: An end of the junction differs from the germline gene, which may be a read error. The chain couples TRBV5-5 to TRBJ2-7; TRBD1 is a possible D gene (5 bases). The CDR3 loop spans 17 amino acids. Germline V gene lookup returns CDR1 SGHKS and CDR2 YYEKEE (reference sequence). The DNA for the CDR3 is TGTGCCAGCACCTTGCATTTAGGCAGGGCTTTCTCCTACGAGCAGTACTTC. Residues: CASTLHLGRAFSYEQYF.

This chain links TRBV28 with TRBJ2-1; perhaps TRBD1 as D (5 bases). Trimming cost V 5 bases and J 8 bases, with 7 bases left between them. CDR1 is MDHEN and CDR2 is SYDVKM in the germline V gene. The CDR3 length is 11 residues. Here the CDR3 reads CASSTGYEQFF. CDR3 nucleotide sequence: TGTGCCAGCAGTACAGGTTATGAGCAGTTCTTC. Together with reference TRBV28 and TRBJ2-1, the CDR3 gives the full variable domain: DVKVTQSSRYLVKRTGEKVFLECVQDMDHENMFWYRQDPGLGLRLIYFSYDVKMKEKGDIPEGYSVSREKKERFSLILESASTNQTSMYLCASSTGYEQFFGPGTRLTVL.

The rearrangement links TRBV28 to TRBJ2-7; tentative D call: TRBD1 (6 bases). In germline, CDR1 is MDHEN, CDR2 SYDVKM. The CDR3 spans 16 residues. V was clipped by 2 bases and J by 3 bases, with 17 bases between them. CDR3 sequence (DNA): TGTGCCAGCAGTTTAATCCTAATGGGACACCTCTACGAGCAGTACTTC. Protein sequence: CASSLILMGHLYEQYF.